This T cell receptor beta chain was obtained from a study of cytomegalovirus exposure and HLA in healthy donors. The table came from immunoSEQ multiplex PCR; TCRdb's copy has only in-frame clones and leaves some out. The sample contains about 130,000 clones, 82% of which appear only once. This CDR3 spans 14 amino acids. Germline values: CDR1 MNHEY, CDR2 SVGAGI. J gave up 8 bases and V 4 bases, and 7 bases lay outside the gene matches. In the case of this clone: The antigen remains undetermined.

Notes on the study in general: There were 150 to 200 TCR beta chains listed as cytomegalovirus-associated.

Separate from the roughly 700-subject first cohort was the approximately 120-subject validation cohort, to which the donors belonged. The chain is built from TRBV6-5 and TRBJ1-1, with 10 positions matching TRBD1. The material sequenced was PBMCs. The TCR comes from a man aged 25-40 years in good health and CMV-seropositive. CDR3 nucleotides: TGTGCCAGCAGTTCCGGGACAGGGGCAAAGGAAGCTTTCTTT. Amino acid sequence: CASSSGTGAKEAFF.